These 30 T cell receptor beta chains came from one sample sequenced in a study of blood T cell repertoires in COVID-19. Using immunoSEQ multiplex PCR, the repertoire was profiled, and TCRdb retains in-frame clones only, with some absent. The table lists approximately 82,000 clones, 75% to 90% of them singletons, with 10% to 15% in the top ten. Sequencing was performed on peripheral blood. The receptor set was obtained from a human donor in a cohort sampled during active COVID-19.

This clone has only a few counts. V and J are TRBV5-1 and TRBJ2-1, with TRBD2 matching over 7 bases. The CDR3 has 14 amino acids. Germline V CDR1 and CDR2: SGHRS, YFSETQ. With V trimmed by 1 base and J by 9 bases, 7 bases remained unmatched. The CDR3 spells CASSLLLAEGEQFF. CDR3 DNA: TGCGCCAGCAGCTTGCTCCTAGCGGAGGGTGAGCAGTTCTTC.

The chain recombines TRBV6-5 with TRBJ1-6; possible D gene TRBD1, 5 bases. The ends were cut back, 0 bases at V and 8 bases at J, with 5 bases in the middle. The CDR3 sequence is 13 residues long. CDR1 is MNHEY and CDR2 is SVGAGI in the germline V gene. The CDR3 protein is CASSYSRDSPLHF. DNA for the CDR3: TGTGCCAGCAGTTACTCCAGGGATTCACCCCTCCACTTT.

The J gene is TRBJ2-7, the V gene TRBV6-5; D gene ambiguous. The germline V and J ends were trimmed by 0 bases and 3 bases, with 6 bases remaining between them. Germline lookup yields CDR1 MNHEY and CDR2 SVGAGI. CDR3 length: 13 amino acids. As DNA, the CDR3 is TGTGCCAGCAGTTACTCCGACATCTACGAGCAGTACTTC. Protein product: CASSYSDIYEQYF.

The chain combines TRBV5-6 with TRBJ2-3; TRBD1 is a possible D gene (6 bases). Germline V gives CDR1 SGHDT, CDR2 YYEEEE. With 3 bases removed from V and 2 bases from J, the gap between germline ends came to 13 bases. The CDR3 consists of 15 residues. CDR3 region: CASSSGQKVTDTQYF. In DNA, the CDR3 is TGTGCCAGCAGCTCCGGACAGAAGGTCACAGATACGCAGTATTTT.

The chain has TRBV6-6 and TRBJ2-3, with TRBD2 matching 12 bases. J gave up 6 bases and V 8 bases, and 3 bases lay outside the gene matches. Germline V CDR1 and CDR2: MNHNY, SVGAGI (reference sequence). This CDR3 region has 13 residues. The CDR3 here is CASFGTSGDTQYF. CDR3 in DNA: TGTGCCAGCTTTGGGACTAGCGGGGATACGCAGTATTTT.

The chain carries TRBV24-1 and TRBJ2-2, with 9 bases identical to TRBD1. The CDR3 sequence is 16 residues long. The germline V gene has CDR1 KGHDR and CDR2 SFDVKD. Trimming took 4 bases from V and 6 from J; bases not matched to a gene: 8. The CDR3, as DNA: TGTGCCACCAGTGACCCCAACCGGGACAGGGCCGGGGAGCTGTTTTTT. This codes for CATSDPNRDRAGELFF.

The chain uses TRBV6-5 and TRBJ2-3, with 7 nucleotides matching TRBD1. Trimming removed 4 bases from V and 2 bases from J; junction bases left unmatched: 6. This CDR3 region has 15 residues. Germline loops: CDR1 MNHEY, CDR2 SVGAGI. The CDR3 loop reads CASSFRDRFTDTQYF. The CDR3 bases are TGTGCCAGCAGTTTCCGGGACAGATTCACAGATACGCAGTATTTT.

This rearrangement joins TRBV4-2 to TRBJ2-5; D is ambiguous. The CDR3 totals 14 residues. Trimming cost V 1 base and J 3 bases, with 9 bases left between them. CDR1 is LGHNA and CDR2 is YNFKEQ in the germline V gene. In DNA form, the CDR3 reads TGTGCCAGCAGCCAAGGGGCAGGAAAAGAGACCCAGTACTTC. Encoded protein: CASSQGAGKETQYF.

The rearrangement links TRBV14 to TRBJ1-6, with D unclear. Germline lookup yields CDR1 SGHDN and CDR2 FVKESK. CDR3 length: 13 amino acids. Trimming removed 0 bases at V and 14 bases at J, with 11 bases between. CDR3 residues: CASSQERHFTLHF. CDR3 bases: TGTGCCAGCAGCCAAGAAAGACATTTCACCCTCCACTTT.

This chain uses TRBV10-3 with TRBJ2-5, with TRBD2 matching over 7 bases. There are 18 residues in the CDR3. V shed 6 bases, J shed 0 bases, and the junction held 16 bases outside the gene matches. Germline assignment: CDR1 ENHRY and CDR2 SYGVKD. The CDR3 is CAISGPSSRGTYQETQYF. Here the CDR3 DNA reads TGTGCCATCAGCGGACCGTCCTCGCGGGGGACGTACCAAGAGACCCAGTACTTC.

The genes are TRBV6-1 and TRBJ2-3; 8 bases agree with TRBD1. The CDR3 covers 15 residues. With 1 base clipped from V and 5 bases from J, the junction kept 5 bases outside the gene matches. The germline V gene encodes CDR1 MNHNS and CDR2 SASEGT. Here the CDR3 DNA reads TGTGCCAGCAGTGAAGGGGACAGGAGGAGAGATACGCAGTATTTT. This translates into CASSEGDRRRDTQYF.

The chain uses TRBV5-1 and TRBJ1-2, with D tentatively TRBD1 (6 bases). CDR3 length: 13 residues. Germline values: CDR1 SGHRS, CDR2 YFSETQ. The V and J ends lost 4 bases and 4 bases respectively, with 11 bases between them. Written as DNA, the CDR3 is TGCGCCAGCAGCCCAGGACAGACCTATGGCTACACCTTC. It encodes CASSPGQTYGYTF.

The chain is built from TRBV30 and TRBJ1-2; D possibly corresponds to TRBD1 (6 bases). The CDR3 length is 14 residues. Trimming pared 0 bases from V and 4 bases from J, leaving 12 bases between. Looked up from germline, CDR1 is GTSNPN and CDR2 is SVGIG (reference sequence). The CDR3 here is CAWSVQGRSYGYTF. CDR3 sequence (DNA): TGTGCCTGGAGTGTACAGGGTAGGAGCTATGGCTACACCTTC.

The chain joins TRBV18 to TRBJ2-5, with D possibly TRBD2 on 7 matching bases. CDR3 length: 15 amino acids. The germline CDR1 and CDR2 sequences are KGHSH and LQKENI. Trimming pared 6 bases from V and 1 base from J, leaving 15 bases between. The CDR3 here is CASSQGGGGQETQYF. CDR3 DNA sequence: TGTGCCAGCTCCCAGGGAGGGGGTGGCCAAGAGACCCAGTACTTC.

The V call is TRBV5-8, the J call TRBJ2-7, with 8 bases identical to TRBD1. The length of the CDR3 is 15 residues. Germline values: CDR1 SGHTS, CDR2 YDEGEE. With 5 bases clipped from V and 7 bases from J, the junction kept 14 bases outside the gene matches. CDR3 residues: CASRHQGRGRREQYF. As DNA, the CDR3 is TGTGCCAGCAGGCATCAGGGCAGGGGGCGACGTGAGCAGTACTTC. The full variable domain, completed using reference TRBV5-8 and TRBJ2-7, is EAGVTQSPTHLIKTRGQQATLRCSPISGHTSVYWYQQALGLGLQFLLWYDEGEERNRGNFPPRFSGRQFPNYSSELNVNALELEDSALYLCASRHQGRGRREQYFGPGTRLTVT.

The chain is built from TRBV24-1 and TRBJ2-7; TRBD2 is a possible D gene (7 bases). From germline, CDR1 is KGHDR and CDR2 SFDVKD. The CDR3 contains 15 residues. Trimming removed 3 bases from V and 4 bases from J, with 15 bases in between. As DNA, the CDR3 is TGTGCCACCAGTGATGGGGGGCAAGCGGGGTACGAGCAGTACTTC. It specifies CATSDGGQAGYEQYF.

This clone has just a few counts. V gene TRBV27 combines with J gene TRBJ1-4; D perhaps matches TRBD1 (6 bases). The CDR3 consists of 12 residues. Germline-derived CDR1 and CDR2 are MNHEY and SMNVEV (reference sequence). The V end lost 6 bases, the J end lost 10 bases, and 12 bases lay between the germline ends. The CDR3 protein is CASSLEGGKLFF. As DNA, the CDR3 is TGTGCCAGCAGCTTGGAAGGGGGAAAACTGTTTTTT.

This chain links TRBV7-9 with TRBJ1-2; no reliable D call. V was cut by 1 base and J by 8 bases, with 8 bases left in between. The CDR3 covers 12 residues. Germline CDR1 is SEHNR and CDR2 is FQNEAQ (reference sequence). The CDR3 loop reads CASSLEMGGYTF. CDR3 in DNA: TGTGCCAGCAGCTTAGAAATGGGCGGCTACACCTTC.

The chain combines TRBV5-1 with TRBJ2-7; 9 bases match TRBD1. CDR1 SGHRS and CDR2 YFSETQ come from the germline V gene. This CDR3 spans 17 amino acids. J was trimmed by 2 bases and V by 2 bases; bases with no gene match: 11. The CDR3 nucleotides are TGCGCCAGCAGCTTTTGGGGAACAGGGGGCGCAACCTACGAGCAGTACTTC. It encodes CASSFWGTGGATYEQYF.

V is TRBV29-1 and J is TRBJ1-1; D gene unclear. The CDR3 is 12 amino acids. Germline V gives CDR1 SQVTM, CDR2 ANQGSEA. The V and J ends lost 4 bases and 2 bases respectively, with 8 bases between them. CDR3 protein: CSVARTNTEAFF. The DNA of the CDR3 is TGCAGCGTTGCTAGGACTAACACTGAAGCTTTCTTT.

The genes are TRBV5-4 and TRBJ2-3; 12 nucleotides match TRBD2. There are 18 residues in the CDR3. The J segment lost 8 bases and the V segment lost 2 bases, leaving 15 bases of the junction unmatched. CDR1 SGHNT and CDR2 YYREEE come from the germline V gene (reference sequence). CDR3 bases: TGTGCCAGCAGCTTCGGCCTAGCGGGGGGGCCTGGCAGGGGTACGCAGTATTTT. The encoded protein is CASSFGLAGGPGRGTQYF. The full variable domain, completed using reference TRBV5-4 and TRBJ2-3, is ETGVTQSPTHLIKTRGQQVTLRCSSQSGHNTVSWYQQALGQGPQFIFQYYREEENGRGNFPPRFSGLQFPNYSSELNVNALELDDSALYLCASSFGLAGGPGRGTQYFGPGTRLTVL.

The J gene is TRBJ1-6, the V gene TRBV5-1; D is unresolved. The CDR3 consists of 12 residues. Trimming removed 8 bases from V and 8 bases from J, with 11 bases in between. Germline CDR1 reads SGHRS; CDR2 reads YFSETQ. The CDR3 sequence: CASQDLDSPLHF. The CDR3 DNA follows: TGCGCCAGTCAAGACTTAGATTCACCCCTCCACTTT.

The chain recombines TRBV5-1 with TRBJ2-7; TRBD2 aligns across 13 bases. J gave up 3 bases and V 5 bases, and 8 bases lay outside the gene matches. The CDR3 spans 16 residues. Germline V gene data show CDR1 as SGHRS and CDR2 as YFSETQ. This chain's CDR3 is CASSPMTSGGLYEQYF. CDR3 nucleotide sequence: TGCGCCAGCAGTCCCATGACTAGCGGGGGGCTCTACGAGCAGTACTTC.

In DNA, the CDR3 is TGTGCCAGCAGACGGACAGGGTCCGGGGAGCTGTTTTTT. It is translated as CASRRTGSGELFF. The V call is TRBV6-5, the J call TRBJ2-2, with 8 positions matching TRBD1. Germline values: CDR1 MNHEY, CDR2 SVGAGI. V was pared by 6 bases and J by 6 bases, with 3 bases of the junction left unmatched. The CDR3 is made up of 13 amino acids.

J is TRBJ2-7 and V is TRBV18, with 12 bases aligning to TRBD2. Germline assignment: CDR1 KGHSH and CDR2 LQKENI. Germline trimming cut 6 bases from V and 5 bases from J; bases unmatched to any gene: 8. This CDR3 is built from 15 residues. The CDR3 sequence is CASSPTSGGQNEQYF. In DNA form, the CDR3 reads TGTGCCAGCTCCCCTACTAGCGGGGGGCAAAACGAGCAGTACTTC.

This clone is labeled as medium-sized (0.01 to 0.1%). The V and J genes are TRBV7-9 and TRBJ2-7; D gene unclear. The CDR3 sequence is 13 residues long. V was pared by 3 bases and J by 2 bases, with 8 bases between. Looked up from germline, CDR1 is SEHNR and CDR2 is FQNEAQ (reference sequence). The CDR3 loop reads CASSLETPYEQYF. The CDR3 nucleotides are TGTGCCAGCAGCTTGGAGACCCCCTACGAGCAGTACTTC.

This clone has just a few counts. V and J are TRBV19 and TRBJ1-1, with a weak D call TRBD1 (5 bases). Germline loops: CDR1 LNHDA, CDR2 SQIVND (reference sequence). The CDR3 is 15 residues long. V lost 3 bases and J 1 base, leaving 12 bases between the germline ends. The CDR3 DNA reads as TGTGCCAGTAGTATCCCAGGGTATTGGAACACTGAAGCTTTCTTT. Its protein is CASSIPGYWNTEAFF. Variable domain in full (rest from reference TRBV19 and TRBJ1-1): DGGITQSPKYLFRKEGQNVTLSCEQNLNHDAMYWYRQDPGQGLRLIYYSQIVNDFQKGDIAEGYSVSREKKESFPLTVTSAQKNPTAFYLCASSIPGYWNTEAFFGQGTRLTVV.

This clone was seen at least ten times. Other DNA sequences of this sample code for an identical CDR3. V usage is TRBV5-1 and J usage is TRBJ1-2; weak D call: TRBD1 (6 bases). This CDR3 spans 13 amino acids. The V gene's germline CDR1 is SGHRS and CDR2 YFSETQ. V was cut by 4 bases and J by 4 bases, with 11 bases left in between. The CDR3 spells CASSPGESYGYTF. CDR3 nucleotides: TGCGCCAGCAGCCCAGGGGAGAGCTATGGCTACACCTTC.

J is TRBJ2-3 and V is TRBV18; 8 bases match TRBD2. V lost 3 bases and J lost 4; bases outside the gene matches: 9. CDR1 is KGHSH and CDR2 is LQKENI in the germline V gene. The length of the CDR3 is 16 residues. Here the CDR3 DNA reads TGTGCCAGCTCACCTCTCCGGGGGGGCGGGTCAGATACGCAGTATTTT. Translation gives CASSPLRGGGSDTQYF.

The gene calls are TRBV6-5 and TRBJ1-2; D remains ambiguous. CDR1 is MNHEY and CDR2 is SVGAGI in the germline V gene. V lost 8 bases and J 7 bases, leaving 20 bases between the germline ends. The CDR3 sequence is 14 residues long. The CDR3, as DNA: TGTGCCAGCTCCCTAAGTTCCCAGCGTGTTGGCTACACCTTC. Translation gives CASSLSSQRVGYTF.